The sequence of this T cell receptor beta chain was determined in a study of cytomegalovirus exposure and HLA in healthy donors. Findings and limits, study-wide: There were a few CMV-associated chains whose specificity for CMV antigens was confirmed in vitro.

Of note for this clone: Its target is unknown.

Produced via immunoSEQ multiplex PCR; TCRdb's table is partial and in-frame only. The sample consists of roughly 120,000 clones, approximately 85% of them appearing once. V was cut by 4 bases and J by 5 bases, with 9 bases left in between. Germline V gene lookup returns CDR1 SGHDT and CDR2 YYEEEE. The CDR3 is 12 amino acids. Sequencing was performed on PBMCs. The TCR sequence derives from a man aged 18 to 30 in good health and CMV-seronegative. V usage is TRBV5-6 and J usage is TRBJ1-2, with a possible D match to TRBD1 (5 bases). This CDR3 reads CASSPGGYGYTF. The CDR3 region has the DNA TGTGCCAGCAGCCCCGGGGGGTATGGCTACACCTTC. The full variable domain, its missing parts supplied by reference TRBV5-6 and TRBJ1-2, is DAGVTQSPTHLIKTRGQQVTLRCSPKSGHDTVSWYQQALGQGPQFIFQYYEEEERQRGNFPDRFSGHQFPNYSSELNVNALLLGDSALYLCASSPGGYGYTFGSGTRLTVV.